This TCR beta chain was sequenced for a study of T cells in women clearing cervical HPV infection. Points from the study as a whole: Each sample's T-cell count was unknown, possibly confounding richness. CIN3+ cases had significantly higher TCR richness than controls; evenness did not differ.

immunoSEQ multiplex PCR used an average of about 1,200 ng genomic DNA. Measured with immunoSEQ multiplex PCR; TCRdb has only the in-frame clones, and not every one. The sample has about 25,000 clones; the top ten hold around 3.5%. Germline V lookup: CDR1 DFQATT, CDR2 SNEGSKA (reference sequence). This CDR3 is 17 amino acids long. V lost 0 bases, J lost 0 bases, and 17 bases lay in between. Concerning this clone: Antigen specificity is unknown. Coverage ceases 3 residues before the CDR3 finishes, and the germline J gene fills in the end.

The sequence derives from a woman aged 18-70 years with a cervical HPV16 infection that either progressed to CIN3+ or cleared (not recorded which). Source material: blood buffy coat. This chain joins TRBV20-1 and TRBJ1-2, with D tentatively TRBD1 (5 bases). Partial CDR3 DNA: TGCAGTGCTAGAGATCATTCCAGGGCGTTAGCTAACTATGGC. It specifies CSARDHSRALANYG. The entire CDR3 protein is CSARDHSRALANYGYTF.